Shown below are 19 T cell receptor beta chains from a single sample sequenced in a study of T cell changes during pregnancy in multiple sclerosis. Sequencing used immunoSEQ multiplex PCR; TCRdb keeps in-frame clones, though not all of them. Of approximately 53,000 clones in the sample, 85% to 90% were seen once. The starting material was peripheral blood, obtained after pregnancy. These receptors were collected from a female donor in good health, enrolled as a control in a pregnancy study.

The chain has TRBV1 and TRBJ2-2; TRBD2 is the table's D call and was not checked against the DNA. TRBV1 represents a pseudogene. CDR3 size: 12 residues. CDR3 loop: CTSREGTGELFF. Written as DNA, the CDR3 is TGCACCAGCCGGGAAGGCACCGGGGAGCTGTTTTTT.

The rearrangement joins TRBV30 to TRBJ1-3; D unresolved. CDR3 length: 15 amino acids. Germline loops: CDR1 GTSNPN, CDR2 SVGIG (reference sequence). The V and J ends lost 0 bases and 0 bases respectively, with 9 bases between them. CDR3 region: CAWSVSTASGNTIYF. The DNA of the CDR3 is TGTGCCTGGAGTGTCAGTACAGCCTCTGGAAACACCATATATTTT.

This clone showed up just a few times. The CDR3 sequence: CASSGTSESDTQYF. The CDR3 DNA is TGTGCCAGCAGCGGGACTAGCGAGTCAGATACGCAGTATTTT. This chain uses TRBV6-4 with TRBJ2-3; 10 bases fit TRBD2. Per the germline V gene, CDR1 is MRHNA and CDR2 is SNTAGT. The CDR3 loop spans 14 amino acids. After removal of 6 bases from V and 4 bases from J, the junction contained 4 bases not matched to a gene.

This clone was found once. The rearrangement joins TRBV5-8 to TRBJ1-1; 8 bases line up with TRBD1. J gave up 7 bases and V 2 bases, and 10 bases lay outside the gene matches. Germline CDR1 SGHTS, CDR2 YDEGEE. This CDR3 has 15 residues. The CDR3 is CASSFWQGAGGEAFF. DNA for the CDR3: TGTGCCAGCAGCTTTTGGCAGGGGGCGGGCGGTGAAGCTTTCTTT.

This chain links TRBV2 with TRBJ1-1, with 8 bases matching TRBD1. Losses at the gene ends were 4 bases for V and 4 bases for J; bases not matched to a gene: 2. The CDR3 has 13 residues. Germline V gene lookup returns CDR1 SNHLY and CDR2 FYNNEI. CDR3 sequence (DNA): TGTGCCAGCAGTGTTGACAGGGGCACTGAAGCTTTCTTT. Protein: CASSVDRGTEAFF.

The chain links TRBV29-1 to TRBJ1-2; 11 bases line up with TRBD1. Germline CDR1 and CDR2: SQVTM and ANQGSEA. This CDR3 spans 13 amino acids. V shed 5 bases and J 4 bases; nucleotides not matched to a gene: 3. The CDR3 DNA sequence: TGCAGCGTTAGGACAGGGGGCAGCTATGGCTACACCTTC. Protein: CSVRTGGSYGYTF.

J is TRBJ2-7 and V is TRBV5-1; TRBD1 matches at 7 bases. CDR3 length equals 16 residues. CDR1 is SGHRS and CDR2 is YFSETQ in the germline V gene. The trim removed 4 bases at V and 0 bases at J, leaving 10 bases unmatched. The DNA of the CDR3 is TGCGCCAGCAGCGCAGCCGGGACAGAGATCTCCTACGAGCAGTACTTC. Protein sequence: CASSAAGTEISYEQYF.

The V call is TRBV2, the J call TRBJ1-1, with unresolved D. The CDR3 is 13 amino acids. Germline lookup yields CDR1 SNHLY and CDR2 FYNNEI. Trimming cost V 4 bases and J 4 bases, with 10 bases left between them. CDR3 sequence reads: CASSASLSTEAFF. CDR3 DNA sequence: TGTGCCAGCAGTGCCTCCCTTAGCACTGAAGCTTTCTTT. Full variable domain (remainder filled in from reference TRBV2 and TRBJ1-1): EPEVTQTPSHQVTQMGQEVILRCVPISNHLYFYWYRQILGQKVEFLVSFYNNEISEKSEIFDDQFSVERPDGSNFTLKIRSTKLEDSAMYFCASSASLSTEAFFGQGTRLTVV.

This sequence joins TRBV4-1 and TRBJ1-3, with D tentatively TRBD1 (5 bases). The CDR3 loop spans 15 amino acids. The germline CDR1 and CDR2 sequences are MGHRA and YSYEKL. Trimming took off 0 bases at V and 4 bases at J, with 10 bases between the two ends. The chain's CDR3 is CASSQDSGHGNTIYF. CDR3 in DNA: TGCGCCAGCAGCCAAGATTCAGGGCACGGAAACACCATATATTTT.

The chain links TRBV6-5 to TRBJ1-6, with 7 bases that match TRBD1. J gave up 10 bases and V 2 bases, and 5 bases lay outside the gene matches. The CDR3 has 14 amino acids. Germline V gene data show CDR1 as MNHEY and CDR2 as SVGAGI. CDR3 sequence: CASSYGAGGSPLHF. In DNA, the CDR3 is TGTGCCAGCAGTTACGGGGCAGGGGGATCACCCCTCCACTTT.

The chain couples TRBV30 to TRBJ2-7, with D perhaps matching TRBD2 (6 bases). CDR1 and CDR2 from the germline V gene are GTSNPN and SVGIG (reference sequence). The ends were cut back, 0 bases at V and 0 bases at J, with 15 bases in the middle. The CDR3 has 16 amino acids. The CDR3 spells CAWSVPGLALSYEQYF. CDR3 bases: TGTGCCTGGAGTGTGCCGGGACTCGCTCTCTCCTACGAGCAGTACTTC.

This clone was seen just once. CDR3 sequence reads: CASSLGTDNYGYTF. DNA of the CDR3: TGTGCCAGCAGCTTAGGGACTGACAACTATGGCTACACCTTC. This sequence joins TRBV11-2 and TRBJ1-2; D unresolved. The V and J ends lost 1 base and 2 bases respectively, with 8 bases between them. The CDR3 consists of 14 residues. CDR1 SGHAT and CDR2 FQNNGV come from the germline V gene.

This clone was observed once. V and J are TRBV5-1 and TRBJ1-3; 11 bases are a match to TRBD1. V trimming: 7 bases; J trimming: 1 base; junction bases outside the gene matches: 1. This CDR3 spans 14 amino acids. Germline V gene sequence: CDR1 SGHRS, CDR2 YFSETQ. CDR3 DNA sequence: TGCGCCAGCGGGACAGGGGGATCTGGAAACACCATATATTTT. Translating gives CASGTGGSGNTIYF.

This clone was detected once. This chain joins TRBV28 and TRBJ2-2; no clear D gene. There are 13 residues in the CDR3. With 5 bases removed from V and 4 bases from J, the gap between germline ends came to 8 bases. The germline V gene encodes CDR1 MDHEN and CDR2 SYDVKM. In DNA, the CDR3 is TGTGCCAGCAGTCCCCCCCGCACCGGGGAGCTGTTTTTT. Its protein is CASSPPRTGELFF.

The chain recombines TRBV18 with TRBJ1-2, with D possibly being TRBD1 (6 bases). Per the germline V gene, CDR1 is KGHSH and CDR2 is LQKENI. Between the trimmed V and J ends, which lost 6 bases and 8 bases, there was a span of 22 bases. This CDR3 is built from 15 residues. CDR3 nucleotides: TGTGCCAGCTCTCCCGGACAGCCAGCGTATGTCGGCTACACCTTC. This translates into CASSPGQPAYVGYTF.

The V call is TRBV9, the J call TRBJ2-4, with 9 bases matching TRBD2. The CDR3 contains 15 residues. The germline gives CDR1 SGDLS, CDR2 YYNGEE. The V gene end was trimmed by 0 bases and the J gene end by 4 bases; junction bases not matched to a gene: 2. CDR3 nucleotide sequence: TGTGCCAGCAGCGTAGGCGGGGGGGGAAAAAACATTCAGTACTTC. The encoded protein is CASSVGGGGKNIQYF.

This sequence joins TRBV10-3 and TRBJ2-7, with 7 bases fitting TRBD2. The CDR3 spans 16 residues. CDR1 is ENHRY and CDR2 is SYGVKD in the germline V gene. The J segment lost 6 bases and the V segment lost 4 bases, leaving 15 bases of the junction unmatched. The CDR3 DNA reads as TGTGCCATCAGTGTCTCGGGACTACAACGGAGTGGCGAGCAGTACTTC. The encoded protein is CAISVSGLQRSGEQYF.

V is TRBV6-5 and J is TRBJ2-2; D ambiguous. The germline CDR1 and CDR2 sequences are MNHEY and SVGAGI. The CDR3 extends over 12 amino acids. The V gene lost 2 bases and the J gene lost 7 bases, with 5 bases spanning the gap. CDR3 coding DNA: TGTGCCAGCAGTTACGGAGACGGGGAGCTGTTTTTT. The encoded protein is CASSYGDGELFF.

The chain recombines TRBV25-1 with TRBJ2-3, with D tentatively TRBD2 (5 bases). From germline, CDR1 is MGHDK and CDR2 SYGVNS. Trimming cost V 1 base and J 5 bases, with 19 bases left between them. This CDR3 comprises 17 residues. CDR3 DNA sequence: TGTGCCAGCAGTGAATTGGACTTGTCAACGGTGGAAGATACGCAGTATTTT. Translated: CASSELDLSTVEDTQYF. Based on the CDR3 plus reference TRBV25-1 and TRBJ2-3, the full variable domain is EADIYQTPRYLVIGTGKKITLECSQTMGHDKMYWYQQDPGMELHLIHYSYGVNSTEKGDLSSESTVSRIRTEHFPLTLESARPSHTSQYLCASSELDLSTVEDTQYFGPGTRLTVL.